This is a list of T cell receptor beta chains from one sample in a study of blood T cells in healthy people across ages. TCRdb independently ran MiXCR on the 5' RACE reads; one entry per CDR3 protein. The table has around 1,800,000 distinct CDR3 sequences, more than 35% seen once. Sequencing was done on a sample of blood. The receptors originated from a human donor in good health. CDR3s include the opening cysteine and the closing phenylalanine or tryptophan. D genes are given only for firm matches. Clone size is shown for a subset of rows, as once, few, many or a class of expanded clone.

abundance,j_gene,v_gene,d_gene,CDR3aa,CDR3nt
few,TRBJ2-1,TRBV5-1,TRBD2,CASSFSGGHLNEQFF,TGCGCCAGCAGCTTCAGCGGGGGCCATTTAAATGAGCAGTTCTTC
.,TRBJ2-7,TRBV12-3/TRBV12-4,.,CASPKAESPEQYF,TGTGCCAGCCCCAAAGCCGAGAGTCCCGAGCAGTACTTC
few,TRBJ2-3,TRBV4-1,TRBD2,CASSRRGERGANTDTQYF,TGCGCCAGCAGCCGACGCGGGGAGCGGGGGGCCAACACAGATACGCAGTATTTT
few,TRBJ2-7,TRBV7-9,TRBD1,CASSAYRGVYEQYF,TGTGCCAGCAGTGCATACAGGGGGGTCTACGAGCAGTACTTC
.,TRBJ1-2,TRBV7-2,.,CASENTANYGYTF,TGTGCCAGCGAAAATACGGCGAACTATGGCTACACCTTC
few,TRBJ2-3,TRBV7-8,TRBD1,CASSLRRDSGPYGLSDMQYF,TGTGCCAGCAGCTTAAGAAGGGACAGTGGGCCTTATGGTTTGTCGGATATGCAGTATTTT
few,TRBJ1-2,TRBV20-1,.,CSAPAAGAGYGYTF,TGCAGTGCCCCAGCTGCGGGGGCTGGCTATGGCTACACCTTC
.,TRBJ2-3,TRBV12-3/TRBV12-4,TRBD2,CASRRLAGGPDTQYF,TGTGCCAGCAGGAGACTAGCGGGGGGGCCAGATACGCAGTATTTT
few,TRBJ1-1,TRBV4-3,.,CASSQGRGQRAFF,TGCGCCAGCAGCCAAGGACGGGGGCAGAGAGCTTTCTTT
.,TRBJ2-1,TRBV12-3/TRBV12-4,TRBD1,CASSRGQEQFF,TGTGCCAGCAGTCGGGGACAGGAGCAGTTCTTC
.,TRBJ1-2,TRBV20-1,.,CSARIGLNYGYTF,TGCAGTGCTAGAATCGGGCTTAACTATGGCTACACCTTC
few,TRBJ1-2,TRBV5-6,.,CASSFKGSDYGYTF,TGTGCCAGCAGCTTTAAAGGGTCGGACTATGGCTACACCTTC
once,TRBJ2-7,TRBV4-3,.,CASSQGWGISLPYEQYF,TGCGCCAGCAGCCAAGGATGGGGGATATCCCTCCCCTACGAGCAGTACTTC
few,TRBJ2-7,TRBV10-3,.,CAIEPRETYEQYF,TGTGCCATCGAGCCTAGGGAGACCTACGAGCAGTACTTC
many,TRBJ2-1,TRBV24-1,TRBD1,CATSDLDRGQGRDEQFF,TGTGCCACCAGTGATCTCGATCGGGGACAGGGACGCGATGAGCAGTTCTTC
few,TRBJ2-1,TRBV7-9,.,CASSRPGTGNEQFF,TGTGCCAGCAGCCGTCCCGGGACGGGGAATGAGCAGTTCTTC
few,TRBJ1-1,TRBV5-1,.,CASSAPIGVNTEAFF,TGCGCCAGCAGCGCCCCTATCGGGGTTAACACTGAAGCTTTCTTT
.,TRBJ1-2,TRBV2,.,CASTGQDYGYTF,TGTGCCAGCACCGGACAAGACTATGGCTACACCTTC
.,TRBJ2-4,TRBV6-5,.,CASSYGSIGNIQYF,TGTGCCAGCAGTTACGGGTCTATCGGAAACATTCAGTACTTC
few,TRBJ2-7,TRBV27,.,CASSPSTLRIEQYF,TGTGCCAGCAGTCCATCGACCCTGCGGATCGAGCAGTACTTC
.,TRBJ1-2,TRBV11-2,.,CASSLGRGERGYTF,TGTGCCAGCAGCTTAGGCCGGGGGGAACGTGGCTACACCTTC
few,TRBJ1-1,TRBV12-3/TRBV12-4,.,CASRRQMNTEAFF,TGTGCCAGCAGAAGACAGATGAACACTGAAGCTTTCTTT
.,TRBJ1-2,TRBV6-6,.,CASSYFVGGYTF,TGTGCCAGCAGTTATTTTGTCGGTGGCTACACCTTC
.,TRBJ1-6,TRBV30,.,CAWTSGTPTTLHF,TGTGCCTGGACCTCCGGGACCCCCACGACCCTCCACTTT
few,TRBJ2-3,TRBV20-1,TRBD2,CSAYGGGREGMAADTQYF,TGCAGTGCTTACGGGGGGGGCCGAGAGGGCATGGCCGCAGATACGCAGTATTTT
.,TRBJ2-3,TRBV7-2,.,CASTRAKGGGRGTDTQYF,TGTGCCAGCACCCGAGCCAAAGGGGGGGGGAGAGGCACAGATACGCAGTATTTT